This T cell receptor beta chain derives from a study of blood T cell repertoires in COVID-19. Study details: Whether acute or convalescent, the COVID-19 samples came from the United States, Italy and Spain. Sources were T cells, B-cell-depleted T cells, or PBMCs; the material itself was cDNA or gDNA.

Seattle enrolled patients during active infection and tracked them longitudinally. Sequencing used immunoSEQ multiplex PCR; TCRdb keeps in-frame clones, though not all of them. The table records around 160,000 clones, about 86% of them present only once. The source material was peripheral blood. This clonotype originated in a woman in her seventies with COVID-19, enrolled during active disease.

The CDR3 protein is CASSGFGLAGTDTQYF. CDR3 sequence (DNA): TGTGCCAGCAGTGGATTTGGACTAGCCGGCACAGATACGCAGTATTTT. The chain is built from TRBV28 and TRBJ2-3; 8 bases fit TRBD2. This CDR3 spans 16 amino acids. Germline V gene lookup returns CDR1 MDHEN and CDR2 SYDVKM. V lost 5 bases and J lost 1; bases outside the gene matches: 8.